These T cell receptor beta chains were read from a single sample in a study of T cells in Graves' hyperthyroidism and ophthalmopathy. TCRdb redid the calling of the multiplex PCR reads with MiXCR, one entry per CDR3 protein. Here the sample spans more than 350,000 distinct CDR3 sequences, roughly 15% being singletons. The sample was blood. The receptors originated from a woman under 40 with Graves' hyperthyroidism that later progressed to Graves' ophthalmopathy. Each CDR3 is given with its conserved first and last residue. Each record gives: D gene, clone size, J gene, V gene, CDR3 DNA, CDR3 protein. The D gene is left open where the match is weak. Clone size is shown for a subset of rows, as once, few, many or a class of expanded clone.

NA | many | TRBJ1-6 | TRBV2 | TGTGCCAGCACCCCCACGATCTCCTATAATTCACCCCTCCACTTT | CASTPTISYNSPLHF
NA | few | TRBJ2-1 | TRBV5-1 | TGCGCCAGCAGCTTCGAGGGGCTCTACAATGAGCAGTTCTTC | CASSFEGLYNEQFF
NA | NA | TRBJ1-5 | TRBV2 | TGTGCCACCCGGACCGACCAAAATCAGCCCCAGCATTTT | CATRTDQNQPQHF
NA | many | TRBJ2-7 | TRBV10-3 | TGTGCCATCAGTGACCCCTACGAGCAGTACTTC | CAISDPYEQYF
NA | NA | TRBJ2-2 | TRBV11-2 | TGTGCCAGCAGCAGGACACCGAACACCGGGGAGCTGTTTTTT | CASSRTPNTGELFF
TRBD1 | many | TRBJ2-1 | TRBV28 | TGTGCCAGCAGCCCCGACAGGGCCCCTCCTTACAATGAGCAGTTCTTC | CASSPDRAPPYNEQFF
TRBD2 | NA | TRBJ2-1 | TRBV6-4 | TGTGCCAGCAGCCGACTAGCTGAAGACAATGAGCAGTTCTTC | CASSRLAEDNEQFF
TRBD2 | NA | TRBJ2-7 | TRBV24-1 | TGTGCCACCAGTAGCGGGGGCTACGAGCAGTACTTC | CATSSGGYEQYF
TRBD1 | many | TRBJ2-7 | TRBV6-1 | TGTGCCAGCAGTCCTCGGACAGGGGGCCCCTACGAGCAGTACTTC | CASSPRTGGPYEQYF
TRBD2 | few | TRBJ2-2 | TRBV24-1 | TGTGCCACCAGTGATTGGCGGGGGGCCGGGGAGCTGTTTTTT | CATSDWRGAGELFF
NA | many | TRBJ1-1 | TRBV15 | TGTGCCACCTCCGGACATCACATGAACACTGAAGCTTTCTTT | CATSGHHMNTEAFF
TRBD2 | many | TRBJ2-5 | TRBV3-1 | TGTGCCAGCAGCCAACCGTTGCGGGAGGGTTCTCAAGAGACCCAGTACTTC | CASSQPLREGSQETQYF
TRBD1 | many | TRBJ1-1 | TRBV28 | TGTGCCAGCAGAGCAGGGGGCAGGACAGGGGGAACGAACACTGAAGCTTTCTTT | CASRAGGRTGGTNTEAFF
NA | many | TRBJ2-1 | TRBV27 | TGTGCCAGCGACGCCCACGGCGGCCTTCCCTACAATGAGCAGTTCTTC | CASDAHGGLPYNEQFF
NA | few | TRBJ1-1 | TRBV5-4 | TGTGCCAGGAGCCCACCCGGAACTCTGAACACTGAAGCTTTCTTT | CARSPPGTLNTEAFF
TRBD1 | many | TRBJ2-7 | TRBV2 | TGTGCCAGCAGTGTGGGGGACAGGGTGACCTACGAGCAGTACTTC | CASSVGDRVTYEQYF
NA | NA | TRBJ1-6 | TRBV11-3 | TGTGCCAGCAGACAGGGACACTCCTATAATTCACCCCTCCACTTT | CASRQGHSYNSPLHF
NA | NA | TRBJ1-5 | TRBV7-2 | TGTGCCAGCTCATCCAGAGACCATCAGCCCCAGCATTTT | CASSSRDHQPQHF